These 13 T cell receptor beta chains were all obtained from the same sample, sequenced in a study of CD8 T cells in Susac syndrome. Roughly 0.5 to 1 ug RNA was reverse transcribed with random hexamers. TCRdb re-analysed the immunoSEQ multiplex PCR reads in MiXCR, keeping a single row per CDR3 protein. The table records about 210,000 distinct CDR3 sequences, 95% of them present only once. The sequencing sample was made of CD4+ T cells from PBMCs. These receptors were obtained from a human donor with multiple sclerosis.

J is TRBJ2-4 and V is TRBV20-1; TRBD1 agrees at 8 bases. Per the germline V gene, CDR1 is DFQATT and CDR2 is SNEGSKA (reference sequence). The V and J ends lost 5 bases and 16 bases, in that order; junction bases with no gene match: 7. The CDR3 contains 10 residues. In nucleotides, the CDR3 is TGCAGTGCTGGGACAGGAATGATCTACTTC. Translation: CSAGTGMIYF.

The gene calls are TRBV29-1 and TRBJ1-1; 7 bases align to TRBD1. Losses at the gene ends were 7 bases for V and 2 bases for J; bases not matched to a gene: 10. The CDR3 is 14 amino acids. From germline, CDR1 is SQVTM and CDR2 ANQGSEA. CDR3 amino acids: CSGTVGTANTEAFF. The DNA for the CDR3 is TGCAGCGGCACGGTCGGGACAGCCAACACTGAAGCTTTCTTT.

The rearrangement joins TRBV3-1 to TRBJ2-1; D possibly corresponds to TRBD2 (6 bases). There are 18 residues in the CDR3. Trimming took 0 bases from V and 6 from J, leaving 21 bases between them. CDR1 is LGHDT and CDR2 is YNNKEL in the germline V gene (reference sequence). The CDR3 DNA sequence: TGTGCCAGCAGCCAAGAGGGAGCGTGGCGGGACGCTTTCAATGAGCAGTTCTTC. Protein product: CASSQEGAWRDAFNEQFF.

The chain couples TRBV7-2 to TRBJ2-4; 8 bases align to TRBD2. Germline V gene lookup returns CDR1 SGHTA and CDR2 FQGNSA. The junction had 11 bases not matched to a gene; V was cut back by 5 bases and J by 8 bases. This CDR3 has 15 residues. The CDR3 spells CASSPTTSGGDIQYF. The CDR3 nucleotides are TGTGCCAGCAGCCCCACCACTAGCGGCGGCGACATTCAGTACTTC.

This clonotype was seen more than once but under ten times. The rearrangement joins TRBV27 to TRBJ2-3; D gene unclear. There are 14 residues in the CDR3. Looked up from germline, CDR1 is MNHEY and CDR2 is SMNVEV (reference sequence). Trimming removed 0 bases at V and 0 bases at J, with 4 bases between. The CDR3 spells CASSLSGSTDTQYF. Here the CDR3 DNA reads TGTGCCAGCAGTTTATCTGGCAGCACAGATACGCAGTATTTT.

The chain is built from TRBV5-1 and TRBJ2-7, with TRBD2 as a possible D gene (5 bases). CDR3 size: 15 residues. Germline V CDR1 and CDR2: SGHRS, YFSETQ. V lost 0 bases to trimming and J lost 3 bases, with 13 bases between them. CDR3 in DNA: TGCGCCAGCAGCTTGGTGTTCGGGGAGAGCTACGAGCAGTACTTC. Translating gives CASSLVFGESYEQYF.

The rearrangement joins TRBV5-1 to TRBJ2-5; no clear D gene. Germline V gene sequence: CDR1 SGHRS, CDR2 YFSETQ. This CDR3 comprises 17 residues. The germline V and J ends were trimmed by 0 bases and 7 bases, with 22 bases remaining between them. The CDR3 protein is CASSLVVLSSPWATQYF. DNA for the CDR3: TGCGCCAGCAGCTTGGTAGTATTATCGTCCCCGTGGGCGACCCAGTACTTC.

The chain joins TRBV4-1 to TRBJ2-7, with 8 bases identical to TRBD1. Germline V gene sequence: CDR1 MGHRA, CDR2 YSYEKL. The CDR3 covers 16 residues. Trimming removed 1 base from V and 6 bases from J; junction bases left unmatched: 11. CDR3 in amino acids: CASSQGGARGPIEQYF. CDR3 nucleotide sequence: TGCGCCAGCAGCCAAGGAGGAGCCAGGGGGCCCATCGAGCAGTACTTC.

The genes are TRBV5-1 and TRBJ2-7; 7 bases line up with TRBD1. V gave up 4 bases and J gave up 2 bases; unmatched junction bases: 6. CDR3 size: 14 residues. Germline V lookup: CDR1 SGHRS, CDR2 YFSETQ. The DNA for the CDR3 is TGCGCCAGCAGCCTACGACAGGGAGCCTACGAGCAGTACTTC. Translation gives CASSLRQGAYEQYF.

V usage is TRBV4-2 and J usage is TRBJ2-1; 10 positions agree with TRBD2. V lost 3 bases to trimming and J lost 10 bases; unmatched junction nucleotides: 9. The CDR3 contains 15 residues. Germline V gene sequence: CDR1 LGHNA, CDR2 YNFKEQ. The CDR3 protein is CASSHGTSELLEQFF. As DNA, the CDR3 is TGTGCCAGCAGCCACGGGACTAGCGAGTTGCTGGAGCAGTTCTTC.

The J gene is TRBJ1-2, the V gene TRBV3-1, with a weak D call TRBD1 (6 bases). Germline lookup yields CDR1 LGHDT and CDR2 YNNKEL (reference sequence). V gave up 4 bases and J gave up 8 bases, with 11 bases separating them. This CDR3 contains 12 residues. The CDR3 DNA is TGTGCCAGCAGCCTCAGGGGTGAAGGCTACACCTTC. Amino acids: CASSLRGEGYTF.

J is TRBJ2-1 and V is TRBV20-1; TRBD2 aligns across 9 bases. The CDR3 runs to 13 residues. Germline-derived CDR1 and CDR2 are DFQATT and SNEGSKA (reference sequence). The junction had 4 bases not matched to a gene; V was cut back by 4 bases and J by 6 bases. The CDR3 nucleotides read TGCAGTGCTACCGGGACTAGCTTCAATGAGCAGTTCTTC. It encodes CSATGTSFNEQFF.

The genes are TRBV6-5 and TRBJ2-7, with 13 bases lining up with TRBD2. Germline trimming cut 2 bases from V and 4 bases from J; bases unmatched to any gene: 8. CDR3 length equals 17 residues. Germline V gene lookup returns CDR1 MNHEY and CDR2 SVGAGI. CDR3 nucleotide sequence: TGTGCCAGCAGTTACGGACTAGCGGGAGTCGGGAAGTACGAGCAGTACTTC. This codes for CASSYGLAGVGKYEQYF.